A single sample is the source of the 20 T cell receptor beta chains below, sequenced in a study of T-cell memory formation after mild COVID-19. TCRdb itself ran the 5' RACE reads through MiXCR, one entry per CDR3 protein. The profile covers around 310,000 distinct CDR3 sequences, with about 15% appearing a single time and around 22% taken by the ten largest. Sequencing input: PBMCs or a T cell subset sorted from them (not recorded which). These receptors were collected from a man aged 18 to 30 who had mild COVID-19 (a few samples of this study predate the infection). Cell type and time point are not known.

The CDR3 DNA follows: TGTGCCAGCAGTTCTCCCCCAGGGCGGGGAGCCACAGATACGCAGTATTTT. It specifies CASSSPPGRGATDTQYF. The chain recombines TRBV28 with TRBJ2-3, with D possibly TRBD2 on 6 matching bases. In germline, CDR1 is MDHEN, CDR2 SYDVKM. Trimming took off 4 bases at V and 2 bases at J, with 19 bases between the two ends. This CDR3 is 17 amino acids long.

The J gene is TRBJ2-5, the V gene TRBV10-3; D gene unclear. The germline V gene has CDR1 ENHRY and CDR2 SYGVKD. The V gene lost 3 bases and the J gene lost 5 bases, with 10 bases spanning the gap. This CDR3 spans 13 amino acids. The CDR3 region has the DNA TGTGCCATCAGTGATAGAATCCGGGAGACCCAGTACTTC. Translation gives CAISDRIRETQYF.

The chain uses TRBV20-1 and TRBJ2-7, with 7 bases that match TRBD2. Germline V lookup: CDR1 DFQATT, CDR2 SNEGSKA (reference sequence). The V gene end was trimmed by 3 bases and the J gene end by 6 bases; junction bases not matched to a gene: 5. CDR3 length: 12 amino acids. CDR3 nucleotides: TGCAGTGCTAGGGGGAGGGAGATCGAGCAGTACGTC. Translating it yields CSARGREIEQYV.

The sample holds a few counts of this clonotype. The chain joins TRBV4-1 to TRBJ2-7, with D uncertain. The length of the CDR3 is 15 residues. Germline CDR1 MGHRA, CDR2 YSYEKL. V dropped 1 base and J dropped 2 bases, with 12 bases sitting between them. The CDR3 DNA sequence: TGCGCCAGCAGCCAAGTAAAGGCTGAAGCCTACGAGCAGTACTTC. It yields the protein CASSQVKAEAYEQYF.

The V gene is TRBV7-9, the J gene TRBJ2-1, with a weak D call TRBD2 (6 bases). The V and J ends lost 8 bases and 3 bases respectively, with 17 bases between them. This CDR3 spans 15 amino acids. CDR1 and CDR2 from the germline V gene are SEHNR and FQNEAQ (reference sequence). CDR3: CASYKGGGVYNEQFF. In DNA form, the CDR3 reads TGTGCCAGCTACAAGGGAGGAGGGGTCTACAATGAGCAGTTCTTC.

This clonotype was seen only a few times. The CDR3 region is CASSQEDNSNQPQHF. CDR3 sequence (DNA): TGCGCCAGCAGCCAAGAGGACAATAGCAATCAGCCCCAGCATTTT. The V call is TRBV4-1, the J call TRBJ1-5, with a weak D call TRBD1 (5 bases). The V end lost 0 bases, the J end lost 0 bases, and 6 bases lay between the germline ends. The CDR3 totals 15 residues. Per germline, CDR1 MGHRA and CDR2 YSYEKL.

The rearrangement links TRBV20-1 to TRBJ1-6; tentative D call: TRBD1 (5 bases). The CDR3 is 14 amino acids. The germline V gene encodes CDR1 DFQATT and CDR2 SNEGSKA (reference sequence). The V end lost 2 bases, the J end lost 9 bases, and 14 bases lay between the germline ends. The CDR3 sequence is CSARQRGAISPLHF. The CDR3 nucleotides read TGCAGTGCTAGACAGAGGGGAGCGATTTCACCCCTCCACTTT.

As DNA, the CDR3 is TGTGCCAGCAGCTCAGTCGATGGTGGTGAGCAGTTCTTC. Translated, it gives CASSSVDGGEQFF. The chain joins TRBV7-9 to TRBJ2-1; D is unresolved. The ends were cut back, 4 bases at V and 9 bases at J, with 13 bases in the middle. This CDR3 has 13 residues. The germline V gene encodes CDR1 SEHNR and CDR2 FQNEAQ (reference sequence).

The chain combines TRBV6-2 or TRBV6-3 with TRBJ2-7; TRBD1 aligns across 9 bases. Trimming removed 5 bases from V and 0 bases from J; junction bases left unmatched: 2. This CDR3 has 14 amino acids. Germline V gene data show CDR1 as MNHEY and CDR2 as SVGEGT. This CDR3 is CASSRQGDSYEQYV. The CDR3 nucleotides read TGTGCCAGCAGTCGACAGGGGGACTCCTACGAGCAGTACGTC.

The chain couples TRBV6-2 or TRBV6-3 to TRBJ1-5; D is uncertain. With 0 bases removed from V and 5 bases from J, the gap between germline ends came to 8 bases. Per germline, CDR1 MNHEY and CDR2 SVGEGT. The CDR3 runs to 14 residues. The CDR3 reads CASSYSWGDQPQHF. CDR3 sequence (DNA): TGTGCCAGCAGTTACTCGTGGGGAGATCAGCCCCAGCATTTT.

The table lists this clonotype with many counts. V is TRBV15 and J is TRBJ1-2; 7 bases align to TRBD1. The J segment lost 3 bases and the V segment lost 5 bases, leaving 3 bases of the junction unmatched. The CDR3 is 13 amino acids. CDR1 is LNHNV, CDR2 YYDKDF, per germline (reference sequence). The CDR3 protein is CATSRGQHYGYTF. CDR3 coding DNA: TGTGCCACCAGCCGGGGACAGCACTATGGCTACACCTTC.

This clonotype was counted a few times. The J gene is TRBJ2-7, the V gene TRBV25-1; TRBD2 might be the D (6 bases). The CDR3 sequence is 14 residues long. CDR1 MGHDK and CDR2 SYGVNS come from the germline V gene. V lost 2 bases and J 3 bases, leaving 11 bases between the germline ends. The CDR3 loop reads CASSEPGGIYEQYF. In nucleotides, the CDR3 is TGTGCCAGCAGTGAACCCGGGGGAATCTACGAGCAGTACTTC.

This clonotype was observed a handful of times. The chain links TRBV19 to TRBJ2-4; 7 bases are a match to TRBD2. The germline V gene has CDR1 LNHDA and CDR2 SQIVND (reference sequence). The CDR3 extends over 12 amino acids. The J segment lost 7 bases and the V segment lost 5 bases, leaving 2 bases of the junction unmatched. The CDR3 spells CASSPGRNIQYF. CDR3 DNA: TGTGCCAGTAGTCCCGGGAGGAACATTCAGTACTTC.

In DNA, the CDR3 is TGTGCCAGCAGTGGGCCAGGAGGGATTCAGCCCCAGCATTTT. It specifies CASSGPGGIQPQHF. The rearrangement joins TRBV6-6 to TRBJ1-5, with D hard to call. Trimming removed 5 bases from V and 6 bases from J, with 14 bases in between. CDR3 length: 14 residues. Germline V CDR1 and CDR2: MNHNY, SVGAGI (reference sequence).

The V and J genes are TRBV7-3 and TRBJ2-7, with D unresolved. The V gene lost 7 bases and the J gene lost 6 bases, with 4 bases spanning the gap. Germline loops: CDR1 SGHTA, CDR2 FQGTGA. The CDR3 covers 9 residues. The CDR3 DNA is TGTGCCAGCACCCCCGAGCAGTACTTC. Translated, it gives CASTPEQYF.

The J gene is TRBJ2-3, the V gene TRBV7-3; tentative D call: TRBD2 (6 bases). The germline CDR1 and CDR2 sequences are SGHTA and FQGTGA. V was shortened by 3 bases and J by 4 bases, with 11 bases between the two germline ends. CDR3 length: 14 amino acids. The CDR3, as DNA: TGTGCCAGCAGCTTCAGGAGGGAAGCAGATACGCAGTATTTT. Protein sequence: CASSFRREADTQYF.

This clonotype was observed a few times. The chain joins TRBV7-9 to TRBJ2-3; a possible D gene is TRBD1 (6 bases). V was cut by 0 bases and J by 5 bases, with 12 bases left in between. The germline V gene has CDR1 SEHNR and CDR2 FQNEAQ (reference sequence). This CDR3 region has 15 residues. CDR3 sequence (DNA): TGTGCCAGCAGCTTAGCGTACAGGGCTGGAGATACGCAGTATTTT. The encoded protein is CASSLAYRAGDTQYF.

A few counts support this clonotype. The V and J genes are TRBV6-5 and TRBJ2-3, with TRBD2 identical over 9 bases. With 5 bases clipped from V and 6 bases from J, the junction kept 9 bases outside the gene matches. The CDR3 is 15 amino acids. From germline, CDR1 is MNHEY and CDR2 SVGAGI. The CDR3 loop is CASSDSGTSFDTQYF. CDR3 in DNA: TGTGCCAGCAGTGATTCCGGGACTAGCTTCGATACGCAGTATTTT.

In its sample, this clonotype was seen many times. The chain combines TRBV11-2 with TRBJ2-7; D unresolved. Germline CDR1 is SGHAT and CDR2 is FQNNGV. V shed 3 bases and J shed 0 bases, with 3 bases lying between them. The CDR3 has 12 residues. In nucleotides, the CDR3 is TGTGCCAGCAGCTTTAGCTCCTACGAGCAGTACTTC. This translates into CASSFSSYEQYF.

This clonotype was seen at least ten times. The chain carries TRBV5-1 and TRBJ2-3; D tentatively reads TRBD1 or TRBD2 (5 bases each). Trimming shortened V by 4 bases and J by 1 base, and 13 bases separated the two germline ends. The germline gives CDR1 SGHRS, CDR2 YFSETQ. The CDR3 length is 15 residues. DNA for the CDR3: TGCGCCAGCAGCCCAGACCTGGGGGGCACAGATACGCAGTATTTT. Translated, it gives CASSPDLGGTDTQYF.